This T cell receptor beta chain comes out of a study of blood T cell repertoires in COVID-19. Study at large: Sites in the United States, Italy and Spain provided acute and convalescent COVID-19 samples. PBMCs, B-cell-depleted T cells, or T cells were the source of the cDNA or gDNA that made up the material.

While infection was still active, Seattle patients were enrolled and then followed longitudinally. The CDR3 has 11 amino acids. CDR1 is SNHLY, CDR2 FYNNEI, per germline. Trimming took 3 bases from V and 10 from J, leaving 8 bases between them. In the original workflow: Reference gene primer amplification in the assay estimated nucleated cell counts. The data were produced by immunoSEQ multiplex PCR, yet TCRdb's version contains in-frame clones alone and is incomplete. That table is the source of V, J and clone size, and D and trimming were worked out from the DNA. Of hundreds of thousands of clones listed, more than 70% are singletons.

The V gene is TRBV2, the J gene TRBJ2-3; no clear D. The receptor comes from a woman older than 75 with COVID-19, enrolled during active disease. The sequenced sample was peripheral blood. The CDR3 sequence is CASSDQMAQYF. CDR3 coding DNA: TGTGCCAGCAGTGACCAGATGGCGCAGTATTTT.